The T cell receptor beta chain described here comes from a study of cytotoxic CD8 clonotypes in ibrutinib-treated CLL (dated by TCRdb to the early 2020s). With regard to the full study: In this cohort, over 14 patients were treatment-naive and approximately twelve were relapsed/refractory, while around 18 had unmutated IGHV. All remission and progressive disease samples were collected while patients were still receiving ibrutinib. The response samples were drawn at a median of roughly twelve months into treatment, with a range of about 6 to 36 months. Longitudinal samples were obtainable from about 30% of the roughly 90 participants in the trial. Cryopreserved peripheral blood mononuclear cells were collected before treatment, at response, and at either disease progression or sustained remission. Partial responses were observed in some 24 patients and complete responses in 2; after a median follow-up of roughly 72 months, remission was maintained in 15 or so patients and progression was observed in approximately twelve. An average of 255,043 productive templates and 94,082 productive rearrangements was obtained per sample.

The time point label of this sample denotes: around 2 years on ibrutinib. For TCR beta library preparation, approximately 1.8 micrograms of genomic DNA was extracted from cryopreserved PBMCs. High-throughput TCR beta sequencing was performed on longitudinal blood samples from CLL patients receiving ibrutinib monotherapy. Patients were enrolled in a phase 2 open-label single-center ibrutinib monotherapy trial. CDR1 and CDR2, looked up from the germline V gene, are SGHRS and YFSETQ. Inclusive of the bounding cysteine and phenylalanine, the CDR3 is 14 residues long. This entry keeps only the CDR3 DNA: 42 bases, framed from base 1. Germline trimming amounts to 4 bases on V and 8 bases on J, with 7 as the count of junction bases outside the gene matches. On a MiSeq, deep resolution sequencing aimed for a depth between 1 in 1 million and 1 in 200,000 T cells, with each clonotype covered 10x on average. The immunoSEQ hsTCRB Kit was used to generate TCR beta libraries. The paper's data handling went like this. ImmunoSEQ Data Assistant and ImmunoSEQ Analyzer were used for data analysis, and V, D and J genes were assigned according to IMGT definitions. Clonality, which ranges from 0 to 1, was calculated by subtracting the normalized Shannon entropy of productive rearrangement frequencies from one. Only overrepresented clonotypes making up at least 0.05% of each patient's repertoire were included in the public clonotype analysis. Repertoires from about a dozen age-matched healthy donors in immuneACCESS were used as clonality controls. Imported from immuneACCESS, the table was reduced by TCRdb to in-frame sequences with V and J called. These copies leave out some clones; in studies compared against another copy, an unresolved V gene accounts for under half, and the cause of the remainder is not known. Clonal size and the V and J genes are those of that table, whereas D and trimming came from the DNA. The sample includes approximately 200,000 clones, with approximately 68% observed a single time. The top ten constitute about an eighth of the sample.

Details on this clone: Its antigen remains unidentified. Nothing much larger sits one base from this clone, and base qualities are not available.

Findings and caveats that apply to the study as a whole: An increase in clonality was observed at ibrutinib response, with clonality remaining stable during sustained remission and falling back toward baseline at progression. Baseline clonality exceeded that of age-matched healthy donors and correlated strongly with circulating CD8+ T-cell counts. Public clonotypes were rare and either shrank or stayed stable during treatment, and the rise in clonality at ibrutinib response reflected expansion of private clonotypes. Sampling times were not matched between sustained-remission and progressing patients, and lymph node repertoires were not studied.

The specimen comprised PBMCs, sampled after 24 months of ibrutinib treatment. The chain is encoded by TRBV5-1 joined to TRBJ2-3; 10 middle bases align to TRBD2. The clonotype originates from a human donor with chronic lymphocytic leukemia. The nucleotides read TGCGCCAGCAGCGCTAGCGGGAGTGACGGTACGCAGTATTTT. It translates to CASSASGSDGTQYF.